One and the same sample provided the 10 T cell receptor beta chains below, sequenced in a study of cytomegalovirus exposure and HLA in healthy donors. Libraries were prepared by immunoSEQ multiplex PCR; TCRdb keeps only in-frame clonotypes and omits some of them. The table records 110,000 to 150,000 clones, less than 95% of them present only once. The sample consisted of PBMCs. Receptors were obtained from a man aged 18-30 years in good health and CMV-seropositive.

Here the CDR3 DNA reads TGTGCCAGCAGCTTAGTCACAGGGTTTTCAGGCCTGTTTTTT. This encodes CASSLVTGFSGLFF. The chain combines TRBV7-2 with TRBJ1-4; maybe TRBD1 (6 bases). This CDR3 is 14 amino acids long. The germline V and J ends were trimmed by 1 base and 14 bases, with 17 bases remaining between them. Germline V gene sequence: CDR1 SGHTA, CDR2 FQGNSA. Filled out from reference TRBV7-2 and TRBJ1-4, the complete variable domain reads GAGVSQSPSNKVTEKGKDVELRCDPISGHTALYWYRQSLGQGLEFLIYFQGNSAPDKSGLPSDRFSAERTGGSVSTLTIQRTQQEDSAVYLCASSLVTGFSGLFFGSGTQLSVL.

This chain links TRBV19 with TRBJ1-1; 9 positions agree with TRBD1. The V gene end was trimmed by 5 bases and the J gene end by 6 bases; junction bases not matched to a gene: 13. The CDR3 has 16 amino acids. Germline assignment: CDR1 LNHDA and CDR2 SQIVND (reference sequence). The CDR3 loop reads CASSLLFGQGSPEAFF. The DNA for the CDR3 is TGTGCCAGTAGTCTCCTCTTCGGACAGGGGAGTCCTGAAGCTTTCTTT.

The V and J genes are TRBV6-5 and TRBJ1-1; no definite D call. This CDR3 has 11 amino acids. V lost 4 bases and J 2 bases, leaving 2 bases between the germline ends. CDR1 is MNHEY, CDR2 SVGAGI, per germline. CDR3 sequence: CASSSNTEAFF. The CDR3 DNA follows: TGTGCCAGCAGTTCAAACACTGAAGCTTTCTTT.

The chain has TRBV4-2 and TRBJ1-1; TRBD1 matches 7 bases. CDR1 and CDR2 from the germline V gene are LGHNA and YNFKEQ. This CDR3 is built from 16 residues. V gave up 4 bases and J gave up 1 base; unmatched junction bases: 9. The CDR3 bases are TGTGCCAGCAGCCGTCGATATAGACAGGGGAACACTGAAGCTTTCTTT. It codes for CASSRRYRQGNTEAFF.

The chain combines TRBV29-1 with TRBJ1-6; TRBD1 aligns across 8 bases. The CDR3 is 13 amino acids. The V gene end was trimmed by 4 bases and the J gene end by 9 bases; junction bases not matched to a gene: 5. CDR1 and CDR2 (germline): SQVTM, ANQGSEA. In DNA, the CDR3 is TGCAGCGTTGCGCAACAGGGGGGTTCACCCCTCCACTTT. It encodes CSVAQQGGSPLHF.

V usage is TRBV7-9 and J usage is TRBJ2-1; 8 nucleotides agree with TRBD2. The CDR3 loop spans 16 amino acids. V shed 2 bases and J 2 bases; nucleotides not matched to a gene: 5. CDR1 is SEHNR and CDR2 is FQNEAQ in the germline V gene (reference sequence). The CDR3 DNA reads as TGTGCCAGCAGCTTATTCCTAGCGGGCACCTACAATGAGCAGTTCTTC. It specifies CASSLFLAGTYNEQFF.

The chain carries TRBV19 and TRBJ2-7; 8 positions agree with TRBD2. Unmatched junction bases numbered 6, after V lost 5 bases and J lost 0 bases. The CDR3 loop spans 15 amino acids. In germline, CDR1 is LNHDA, CDR2 SQIVND (reference sequence). The CDR3 sequence: CASSWTGGSSYEQYF. CDR3 nucleotides: TGTGCCAGTAGTTGGACGGGAGGGAGCTCCTACGAGCAGTACTTC.

This chain uses TRBV4-1 with TRBJ1-3, with D hard to call. Germline lookup yields CDR1 MGHRA and CDR2 YSYEKL. The CDR3 spans 14 residues. The V and J ends lost 1 base and 2 bases respectively, with 6 bases between them. For the CDR3, the DNA is TGCGCCAGCAGCCAAGTGGGCGCTGGAAACACCATATATTTT. Protein sequence: CASSQVGAGNTIYF.

The genes are TRBV5-1 and TRBJ2-3; 7 nucleotides agree with TRBD1. This CDR3 has 14 amino acids. V lost 3 bases, J lost 5 bases, and 6 bases stayed unmatched. CDR1 is SGHRS and CDR2 is YFSETQ in the germline V gene. In DNA form, the CDR3 reads TGCGCCAGCAGCTCAACCTACAGGGGAGATACGCAGTATTTT. It encodes CASSSTYRGDTQYF.

The chain's CDR3 is CASSPLGRGSNQPQHF. DNA for the CDR3: TGTGCCAGCAGTCCCTTGGGGAGGGGGAGCAATCAGCCCCAGCATTTT. The chain joins TRBV28 to TRBJ1-5; D might be TRBD1 (6 bases). Germline-derived CDR1 and CDR2 are MDHEN and SYDVKM. This CDR3 has 16 residues. Trimming took off 5 bases at V and 1 base at J, with 15 bases between the two ends.